This paragraph reports one TCR beta chain. The antigen is not known. Trimming took off 5 bases at V and 6 bases at J, with 10 bases between the two ends. Germline lookup yields CDR1 SGHVS and CDR2 FNYEAQ. This CDR3 region has 13 residues. The assay that was used to sequence DNA from cultured CD4+ T cells was the Oncomine TCR Beta short-read assay. TCRdb independently ran MiXCR on the PCR reads; one entry per CDR3 protein. Among fewer than 9,500 distinct CDR3 sequences, about 53% were seen once, and the ten largest hold around 17%. Treatment given: approximately nine-day PBMC culture with coronavirus spike peptide pools or control peptides (ViraFEST assay). Samples of CD4+ T cells were obtained from the unexposed donor before the COVID-19 pandemic (2011-2018). This specimen belongs to a study of vaccination and CD4 T cells after COVID-19.

The specimen was CD4+ T cells from blood, cultured in vitro. The chain employs TRBV7-6 and TRBJ2-2; D not resolved. The sequence was obtained from a human donor in good health. DNA of the CDR3: TGTGCCAGCAGCCGAATTAGCTCCGGGGAGCTGTTTTTT. Protein: CASSRISSGELFF.